This passage covers 22 T cell receptor beta chains from one sample sequenced in a study of T-cell memory formation after mild COVID-19. TCRdb recomputed calls from the 5' RACE reads with MiXCR, one row per CDR3 protein. The table has about 140,000 distinct CDR3 sequences, about 14% seen once. Sequencing was carried out using PBMCs or a T cell subset sorted from them (not recorded which). These receptors originate from an adult woman who had mild COVID-19 (a few samples of this study predate the infection). Cell type and time point are not known.

V and J are TRBV24-1 and TRBJ1-2; no definite D call. V gave up 0 bases and J gave up 5 bases, with 6 bases separating them. CDR3 size: 13 residues. CDR1 and CDR2 from the germline V gene are KGHDR and SFDVKD. CDR3 residues: CATSDLSGYGYTF. The CDR3 DNA reads as TGTGCCACCAGTGATTTGTCCGGGTATGGCTACACCTTC.

The chain is built from TRBV9 and TRBJ2-5; perhaps TRBD2 as D (5 bases). The CDR3 consists of 14 residues. In germline, CDR1 is SGDLS, CDR2 YYNGEE. V shed 0 bases and J shed 5 bases, with 11 bases lying between them. Written as DNA, the CDR3 is TGTGCCAGCAGCGTAGAAAGCGGCCGGGAGACCCAGTACTTC. The encoded protein is CASSVESGRETQYF.

CDR3 DNA sequence: TGTGCCAGCAGCTTATCGGCGGGACGCACAGATACGCAGTATTTT. Translation gives CASSLSAGRTDTQYF. The chain is built from TRBV7-6 and TRBJ2-3; tentatively, D is TRBD2 (6 bases). Germline V gene data show CDR1 as SGHVS and CDR2 as FNYEAQ. This CDR3 comprises 15 residues. V was pared by 2 bases and J by 1 base, with 10 bases between.

This clonotype came up a few times. V gene TRBV6-1 combines with J gene TRBJ2-3; D possibly corresponds to TRBD2 (6 bases). This CDR3 spans 16 amino acids. V lost 0 bases and J 2 bases, leaving 12 bases between the germline ends. The V gene's germline CDR1 is MNHNS and CDR2 SASEGT. CDR3 bases: TGTGCCAGCAGTGAAGCACGGGGACTGAACACAGATACGCAGTATTTT. Protein product: CASSEARGLNTDTQYF.

The chain couples TRBV2 to TRBJ2-5; TRBD2 aligns across 10 bases. The germline CDR1 and CDR2 sequences are SNHLY and FYNNEI. This CDR3 is built from 13 residues. J gave up 4 bases and V 6 bases, and 2 bases lay outside the gene matches. This CDR3 is CASRASGGETQYF. Here the CDR3 DNA reads TGTGCCAGCAGAGCTAGCGGGGGAGAGACCCAGTACTTC.

CDR3 in DNA: TGTGCCAGCAGCTTATCGCGGGGTCCGGATGAGCAGTTCTTC. This codes for CASSLSRGPDEQFF. V gene TRBV7-9 combines with J gene TRBJ2-1; maybe TRBD2 (6 bases). The CDR3 covers 14 residues. V dropped 2 bases and J dropped 8 bases, with 13 bases sitting between them. CDR1 and CDR2 (germline): SEHNR, FQNEAQ (reference sequence).

The sample holds a few counts of this clonotype. J is TRBJ2-1 and V is TRBV19, with TRBD1 identical over 10 bases. J gave up 7 bases and V 3 bases, and 9 bases lay outside the gene matches. The CDR3 sequence is 16 residues long. Germline values: CDR1 LNHDA, CDR2 SQIVND (reference sequence). This chain's CDR3 is CASSMGDRGFMNEQFF. Written as DNA, the CDR3 is TGTGCCAGTAGTATGGGGGACAGGGGTTTTATGAATGAGCAGTTCTTC.

V gene TRBV29-1 combines with J gene TRBJ2-2; 7 positions match TRBD2. Unmatched junction bases numbered 5, after V lost 3 bases and J lost 1 base. Germline V lookup: CDR1 SQVTM, CDR2 ANQGSEA. This CDR3 is built from 15 residues. This CDR3 is CSVEAGDLNTGELFF. CDR3 nucleotide sequence: TGCAGCGTTGAGGCGGGAGACCTGAACACCGGGGAGCTGTTTTTT.

This clonotype was counted between two and nine times. The V call is TRBV12-3 or TRBV12-4, the J call TRBJ2-7, with a possible D match to TRBD1 (6 bases). V was shortened by 4 bases and J by 5 bases, with 12 bases between the two germline ends. The CDR3 is made up of 13 amino acids. CDR3 bases: TGTGCCAGCAGTTCCAACAGGGTGCACGAGCAGTACTTC. Protein sequence: CASSSNRVHEQYF.

This clonotype was recorded once. The V and J genes are TRBV7-9 and TRBJ2-7; D call uncertain. The CDR3 spans 16 residues. The V gene's germline CDR1 is SEHNR and CDR2 FQNEAQ (reference sequence). V lost 5 bases, J lost 5 bases, and 22 bases lay in between. The CDR3 sequence: CASSQTDDPVRDEQYF. The CDR3 nucleotides are TGTGCCAGCAGCCAAACTGATGACCCCGTCCGGGACGAGCAGTACTTC.

This clonotype was detected a few times. This chain uses TRBV24-1 with TRBJ2-5; 7 bases align to TRBD1. J was trimmed by 5 bases and V by 4 bases; bases with no gene match: 6. The CDR3 spans 14 residues. CDR1 and CDR2 (germline): KGHDR, SFDVKD. Here the CDR3 reads CATSDRGTGETQYF. As DNA, the CDR3 is TGTGCCACCAGTGACAGGGGGACCGGGGAGACCCAGTACTTC.

This clonotype was counted only a few times. The chain has TRBV20-1 and TRBJ2-3; a weak D match, TRBD2 (6 bases). V was trimmed by 0 bases and J by 6 bases, leaving 16 bases between them. CDR1 DFQATT and CDR2 SNEGSKA come from the germline V gene (reference sequence). The CDR3 has 15 residues. This chain's CDR3 is CSAREEGGRRDTQYF. The CDR3 DNA sequence: TGCAGTGCTAGAGAGGAGGGAGGCCGGCGGGATACGCAGTATTTT.

The chain recombines TRBV15 with TRBJ1-2; tentative D call: TRBD1 (5 bases). Between the trimmed V and J ends, which lost 0 bases and 4 bases, there was a span of 15 bases. This CDR3 region has 16 residues. The V gene's germline CDR1 is LNHNV and CDR2 YYDKDF (reference sequence). The CDR3 DNA reads TGTGCCACCAGCAGAGAACACCCCCCCGGGGCCTATGGCTACACCTTC. Residues: CATSREHPPGAYGYTF.

The gene calls are TRBV7-9 and TRBJ2-5; D not certain. V was shortened by 2 bases and J by 5 bases, with 18 bases between the two germline ends. The V gene's germline CDR1 is SEHNR and CDR2 FQNEAQ (reference sequence). This CDR3 is 16 amino acids long. In DNA, the CDR3 is TGTGCCAGCAGCTTATGGTCAATTCCCTCCCGGGAGACCCAGTACTTC. Protein product: CASSLWSIPSRETQYF.

This clonotype was seen only a few times. In DNA, the CDR3 is TGTGCCACCAGTCGGACCGCTGGGGAGCTGTTTTTT. Encoded protein: CATSRTAGELFF. The chain links TRBV24-1 to TRBJ2-2; D not certain. Germline V gives CDR1 KGHDR, CDR2 SFDVKD. The CDR3 runs 12 residues. V was shortened by 6 bases and J by 8 bases, with 9 bases between the two germline ends.

V gene TRBV12-3 or TRBV12-4 combines with J gene TRBJ2-7, with D possibly being TRBD2 (6 bases). Trimming stripped 5 bases from V and 6 bases from J, with 17 bases between. The CDR3 has 14 residues. This CDR3 reads CASSLRGVLPEQYF. The CDR3 DNA reads TGTGCCAGCAGTCTTCGCGGGGTTCTCCCCGAGCAGTACTTC.

A few counts support this clonotype. This chain uses TRBV20-1 with TRBJ1-5; no definite D call. CDR1 is DFQATT and CDR2 is SNEGSKA in the germline V gene (reference sequence). V was shortened by 0 bases and J by 7 bases, with 16 bases between the two germline ends. The CDR3 length is 15 residues. The CDR3 protein is CSARDHSVEFQPQHF. DNA of the CDR3: TGCAGTGCTAGAGATCATTCAGTGGAGTTCCAGCCCCAGCATTTT.

This clonotype showed up just a few times. The rearrangement uses TRBV29-1 and TRBJ2-7, with a possible D match to TRBD1 (5 bases). The CDR3 has 15 amino acids. Trimming pared 0 bases from V and 2 bases from J, leaving 14 bases between. Germline V gene data show CDR1 as SQVTM and CDR2 as ANQGSEA. The CDR3 DNA reads as TGCAGCGTTGAAGATATAACACAGGAGACCTACGAGCAGTACTTC. Translating gives CSVEDITQETYEQYF.

The CDR3: CSARGPGGHGNTEAFF. The CDR3 coding sequence is TGCAGTGCTAGAGGGCCCGGGGGACACGGGAACACTGAAGCTTTCTTT. V and J are TRBV20-1 and TRBJ1-1, with a tentative D call TRBD1 (6 bases). The CDR3 runs 16 residues. Per the germline V gene, CDR1 is DFQATT and CDR2 is SNEGSKA (reference sequence). Trimming shortened V by 1 base and J by 1 base, and 16 bases separated the two germline ends.

The chain recombines TRBV7-2 with TRBJ2-1; 11 bases are a match to TRBD2. The CDR3 covers 15 residues. Trimming took 2 bases from V and 5 from J; bases not matched to a gene: 2. Per the germline V gene, CDR1 is SGHTA and CDR2 is FQGNSA. This CDR3 is CASSLTSGSHNEQFF. CDR3 in DNA: TGTGCCAGCAGCTTAACTAGCGGGAGCCACAATGAGCAGTTCTTC.

The rearrangement links TRBV20-1 to TRBJ1-5, with D perhaps TRBD1 (5 bases). The CDR3 is 16 residues long. V dropped 7 bases and J dropped 2 bases, with 21 bases sitting between them. Germline lookup yields CDR1 DFQATT and CDR2 SNEGSKA (reference sequence). The DNA for the CDR3 is TGCAGTGTCGTCGACCGCTCATCAGGGCGCAATCAGCCCCAGCATTTT. Its translation: CSVVDRSSGRNQPQHF.

J is TRBJ1-2 and V is TRBV9; no clear D. This CDR3 spans 14 amino acids. Germline assignment: CDR1 SGDLS and CDR2 YYNGEE. V lost 4 bases and J lost 0, with 10 bases in between. Here the CDR3 DNA reads TGTGCCAGCAGCCCAGTGGTATCTAACTATGGCTACACCTTC. Translated: CASSPVVSNYGYTF.